The T cell receptor (beta chain) under discussion was sequenced for a study of vaccination and CD4 T cells after COVID-19. Cultured CD4+ T cell DNA was sequenced using the Oncomine TCR Beta short-read assay. It was from cultured CD4+ T cells that genomic DNA was extracted. TCRdb independently ran MiXCR on the PCR reads; one entry per CDR3 protein. The sample records around 6,400 distinct CDR3 sequences, approximately 52% being singletons. This clonotype has only a few counts. What it binds is unknown. Treatment noted: approximately 11-day PBMC culture with coronavirus spike peptide pools or control peptides (ViraFEST assay). CD4+ T cells of the unexposed donor were collected before the COVID-19 pandemic (2011-2018). The receptor's source is a human donor in good health. The sample taken for sequencing was CD4+ T cells from blood, cultured in vitro.

CDR3 nucleotides: TGCAGTGCTAGAGCCGCAGGGGGCTGGGATTCACCCCTCCACTTT. This translates into CSARAAGGWDSPLHF. V gene TRBV20-1 combines with J gene TRBJ1-6, with 8 bases aligning to TRBD1. V was clipped by 1 base and J by 8 bases; unmatched bases: 7. This CDR3 spans 15 amino acids. CDR1 and CDR2 (germline): DFQATT, SNEGSKA (reference sequence).